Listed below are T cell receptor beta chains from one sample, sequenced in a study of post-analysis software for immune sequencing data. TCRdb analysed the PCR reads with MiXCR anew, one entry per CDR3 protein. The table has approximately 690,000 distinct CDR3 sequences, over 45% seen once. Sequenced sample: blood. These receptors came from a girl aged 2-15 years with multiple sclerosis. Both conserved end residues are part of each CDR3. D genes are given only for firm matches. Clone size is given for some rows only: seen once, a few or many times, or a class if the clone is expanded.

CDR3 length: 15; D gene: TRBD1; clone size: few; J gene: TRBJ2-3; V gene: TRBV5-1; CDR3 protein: CASRAPGQSTDTQYF; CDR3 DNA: TGCGCCAGCAGGGCACCGGGACAGTCCACAGATACGCAGTATTTT
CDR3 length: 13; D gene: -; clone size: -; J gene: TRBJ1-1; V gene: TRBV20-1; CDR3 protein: CSARVPGNTEAFF; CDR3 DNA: TGCAGTGCTAGAGTTCCAGGGAACACTGAAGCTTTCTTT
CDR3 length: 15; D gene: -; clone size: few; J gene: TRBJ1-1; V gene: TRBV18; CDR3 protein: CASSPGRGLNTEAFF; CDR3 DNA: TGTGCCAGCTCACCAGGGCGGGGTCTGAACACTGAAGCTTTCTTT
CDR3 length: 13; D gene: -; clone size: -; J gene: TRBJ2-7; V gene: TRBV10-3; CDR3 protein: CAIGTTSSYEQYF; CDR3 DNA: TGTGCCATCGGGACGACGTCCTCCTACGAGCAGTACTTC
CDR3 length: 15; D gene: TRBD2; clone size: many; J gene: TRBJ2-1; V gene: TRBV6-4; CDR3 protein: CASTSTSGGKDEQFF; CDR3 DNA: TGTGCCAGCACCTCAACTAGCGGGGGGAAGGATGAGCAGTTCTTC
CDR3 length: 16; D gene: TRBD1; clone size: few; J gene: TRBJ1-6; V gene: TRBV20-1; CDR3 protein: CSARDGTGRINSPLHF; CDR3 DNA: TGCAGTGCTAGAGATGGGACAGGGCGGATTAATTCACCCCTCCACTTT
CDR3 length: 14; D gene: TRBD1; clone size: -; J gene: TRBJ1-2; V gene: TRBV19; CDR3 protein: CASSERGRDYGYTF; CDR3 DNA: TGTGCCAGTAGTGAAAGGGGGCGCGACTATGGCTACACCTTC
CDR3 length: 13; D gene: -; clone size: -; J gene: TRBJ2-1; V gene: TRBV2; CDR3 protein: CAGAYGRYNEQFF; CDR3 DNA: TGTGCCGGCGCCTACGGAAGGTACAATGAGCAGTTCTTC
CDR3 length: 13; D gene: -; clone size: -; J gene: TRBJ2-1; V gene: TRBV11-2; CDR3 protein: CASSLKGYNEQFF; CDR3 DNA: TGTGCCAGCAGCTTAAAGGGTTACAATGAGCAGTTCTTC
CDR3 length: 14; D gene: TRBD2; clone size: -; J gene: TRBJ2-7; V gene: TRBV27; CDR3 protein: CASSFGGATYEQYF; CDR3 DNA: TGTGCCAGCAGTTTCGGGGGGGCCACCTACGAGCAGTACTTC
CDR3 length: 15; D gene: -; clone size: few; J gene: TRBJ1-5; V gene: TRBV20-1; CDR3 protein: CSARELTGNNQPQHF; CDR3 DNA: TGCAGTGCTAGAGAACTTACAGGGAACAACCAGCCCCAGCATTTT
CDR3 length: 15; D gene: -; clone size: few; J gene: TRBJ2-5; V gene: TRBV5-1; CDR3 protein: CASSLNNHREETQYF; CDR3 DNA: TGCGCCAGCAGCTTGAACAACCACAGGGAGGAGACCCAGTACTTC
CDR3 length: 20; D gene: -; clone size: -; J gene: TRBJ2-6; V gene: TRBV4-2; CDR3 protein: CASSQAVGSSLPSGANVLTF; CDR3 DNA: TGTGCCAGCAGCCAAGCGGTTGGTTCCAGTTTACCCTCTGGGGCCAACGTCCTGACTTTC
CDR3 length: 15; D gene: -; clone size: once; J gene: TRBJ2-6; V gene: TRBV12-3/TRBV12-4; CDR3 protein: CASSPGMAGANVLTF; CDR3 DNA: TGTGCCAGCAGTCCCGGGATGGCAGGGGCCAACGTCCTGACTTTC
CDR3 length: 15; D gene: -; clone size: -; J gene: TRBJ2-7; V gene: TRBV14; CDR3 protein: CASSQGKRTTYEQYF; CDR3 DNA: TGTGCCAGCAGCCAAGGGAAGCGGACGACTTACGAGCAGTACTTC
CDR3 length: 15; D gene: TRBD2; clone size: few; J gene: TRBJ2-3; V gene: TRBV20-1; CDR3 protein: CSATPLTSGADTQYF; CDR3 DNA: TGCAGTGCAACCCCCCTGACTAGCGGGGCAGATACGCAGTATTTT
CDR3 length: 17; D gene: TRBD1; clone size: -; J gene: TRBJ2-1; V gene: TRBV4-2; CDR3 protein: CASSQISTGGRYNEQFF; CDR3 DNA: TGTGCCAGCAGCCAAATCTCCACAGGGGGCCGCTACAATGAGCAGTTCTTC
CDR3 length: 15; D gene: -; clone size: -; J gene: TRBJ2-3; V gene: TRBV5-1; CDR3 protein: CASSLAWGSTDTQYF; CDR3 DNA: TGCGCCAGCAGCTTGGCATGGGGGTCCACAGATACGCAGTATTTT
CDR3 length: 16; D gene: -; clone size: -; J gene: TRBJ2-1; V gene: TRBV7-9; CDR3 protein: CASSLRGGRSYNEQFF; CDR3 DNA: TGTGCCAGCAGCTTACGAGGCGGGCGCTCCTACAATGAGCAGTTCTTC
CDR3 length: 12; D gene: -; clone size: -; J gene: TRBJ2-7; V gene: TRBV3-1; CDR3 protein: CASSQGAYEQYF; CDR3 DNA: TGTGCCAGCAGCCAAGGGGCCTACGAGCAGTACTTC
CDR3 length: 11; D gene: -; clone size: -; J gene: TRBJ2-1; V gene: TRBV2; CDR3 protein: CASTKYNEQFF; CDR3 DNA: TGTGCCAGTACTAAGTACAATGAGCAGTTCTTC
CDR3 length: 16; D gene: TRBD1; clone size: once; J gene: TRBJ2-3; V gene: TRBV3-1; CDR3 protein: CASSPTGDTDTDTQYF; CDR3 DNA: TGTGCCAGCAGCCCCACAGGGGATACCGACACAGATACGCAGTATTTT
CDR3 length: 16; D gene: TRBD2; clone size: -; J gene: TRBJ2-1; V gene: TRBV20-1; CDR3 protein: CSARGLAGGRYNEQFF; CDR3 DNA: TGCAGTGCTAGAGGACTAGCGGGGGGGAGATACAATGAGCAGTTCTTC
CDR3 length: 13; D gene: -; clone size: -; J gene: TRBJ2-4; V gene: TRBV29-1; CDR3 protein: CSVVGNAKNIQYF; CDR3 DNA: TGCAGCGTTGTGGGGAATGCCAAAAACATTCAGTACTTC
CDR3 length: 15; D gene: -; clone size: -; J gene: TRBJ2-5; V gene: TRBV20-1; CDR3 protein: CSAKTGGETQETQYF; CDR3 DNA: TGCAGTGCCAAAACAGGGGGGGAAACCCAAGAGACCCAGTACTTC
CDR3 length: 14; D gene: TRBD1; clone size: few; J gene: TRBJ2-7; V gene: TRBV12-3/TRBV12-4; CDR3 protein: CASSDGQGVYEQYF; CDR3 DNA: TGTGCCAGCAGCGACGGACAGGGGGTGTACGAGCAGTACTTC
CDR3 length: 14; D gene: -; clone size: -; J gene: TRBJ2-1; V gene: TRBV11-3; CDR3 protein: CASSSRNSYNEQFF; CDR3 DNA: TGTGCCAGCAGCTCCCGGAACTCCTACAATGAGCAGTTCTTC
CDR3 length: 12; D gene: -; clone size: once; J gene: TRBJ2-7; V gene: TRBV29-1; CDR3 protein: CSVERDSYEQYF; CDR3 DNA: TGCAGCGTTGAACGAGACTCCTACGAGCAGTACTTC
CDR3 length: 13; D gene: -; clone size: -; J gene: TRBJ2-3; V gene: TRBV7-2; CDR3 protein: CASSWGATDTQYF; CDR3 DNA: TGTGCCAGCAGCTGGGGCGCCACAGATACGCAGTATTTT
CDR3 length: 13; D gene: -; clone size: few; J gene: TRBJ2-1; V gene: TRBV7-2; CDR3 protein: CASSWEPFNEQFF; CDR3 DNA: TGTGCCAGCAGCTGGGAGCCGTTCAATGAGCAGTTCTTC
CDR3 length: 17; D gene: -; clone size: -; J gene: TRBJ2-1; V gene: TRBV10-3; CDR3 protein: CAISALHRVPRLDEQFF; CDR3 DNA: TGTGCCATCAGTGCCCTTCACAGGGTCCCGCGTTTGGATGAGCAGTTCTTC
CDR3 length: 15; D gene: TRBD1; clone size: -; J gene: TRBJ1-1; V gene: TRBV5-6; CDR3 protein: CASSFWDRGNTEAFF; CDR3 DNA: TGTGCCAGCAGCTTTTGGGACAGGGGGAACACTGAAGCTTTCTTT
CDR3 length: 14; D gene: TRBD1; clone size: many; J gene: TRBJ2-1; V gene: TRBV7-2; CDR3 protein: CASSPGQGRNEQFF; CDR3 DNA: TGTGCCAGCAGCCCGGGACAGGGTCGCAATGAGCAGTTCTTC
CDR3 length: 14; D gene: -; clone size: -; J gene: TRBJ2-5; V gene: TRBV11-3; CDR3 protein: CASSPRDVQETQYF; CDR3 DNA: TGTGCCAGCAGCCCCCGGGACGTCCAAGAGACCCAGTACTTC
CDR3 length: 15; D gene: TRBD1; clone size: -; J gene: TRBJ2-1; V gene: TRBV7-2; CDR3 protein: CASSWGQGAENEQFF; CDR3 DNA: TGTGCCAGCAGCTGGGGACAGGGGGCCGAGAATGAGCAGTTCTTC